This record looks at one TCR beta chain sequence and its context. The sample belongs to a study of cytomegalovirus exposure and HLA in healthy donors. Assay used: immunoSEQ multiplex PCR; TCRdb lists only in-frame clones, some missing. The table includes about 160,000 clones, 95% to 97% detected once. The CDR3 length is 18 residues. The germline V gene has CDR1 SGHVS and CDR2 FNYEAQ. The trim removed 0 bases at V and 2 bases at J, leaving 10 bases unmatched. The TCR originated in a woman aged 18 to 35 in good health and CMV-seronegative. The V gene is TRBV7-6, the J gene TRBJ2-7; 10 bases are a match to TRBD1. The sample was PBMCs. CDR3 region: CASSLAKERTGGAYEQYF. As DNA, the CDR3 is TGTGCCAGCAGCTTAGCCAAAGAAAGGACAGGGGGGGCCTACGAGCAGTACTTC.